This T cell receptor (beta chain) was obtained from a study of blood T cell repertoires in COVID-19. Across the whole study: The samples span acute and convalescent COVID-19 from the United States, Italy and Spain. T cells, B-cell-depleted T cells, or PBMCs provided the cDNA or gDNA that served as material.

After removal of 5 bases from V and 1 base from J, the junction contained 4 bases not matched to a gene. The V gene's germline CDR1 is SEHNR and CDR2 FQNEAQ (reference sequence). The CDR3 length is 14 residues. As processed by the authors: For nucleated cells, counts were estimated from reference gene primer amplification. Assay: immunoSEQ multiplex PCR; the TCRdb copy retains only in-frame clones and omits some. For V, J and clone size, that table is used; D and trimming come from the DNA. The table includes some 270,000 clones, approximately 89% detected once. This receptor was obtained from a woman aged 40 to 50 who had recovered from COVID-19. Sequenced input: peripheral blood. The V and J genes are TRBV7-9 and TRBJ2-5; 7 bases are shared with TRBD2. Written as DNA, the CDR3 is TGTGCCAGCAGCATCGGGACTATCCAAGAGACCCAGTACTTC. Encoded protein: CASSIGTIQETQYF.